This T cell receptor beta chain was profiled in a study of immune evolution from preneoplasia to lung adenocarcinoma. Unmatched junction bases numbered 5, after V lost 0 bases and J lost 6 bases. This CDR3 has 15 residues. The germline CDR1 and CDR2 sequences are MNHEY and SVGAGI. H&E slides confirmed each diagnosis, reviewed by two pathologists independently. TCRdb's copy holds only in-frame clones and misses some; the assay was immunoSEQ multiplex PCR. The sample contains fewer than 9,000 clones, about 80% of which appear only once. The receptor was derived from a person in their sixties or seventies with lung adenocarcinoma. The rearrangement joins TRBV6-5 to TRBJ2-1, with 7 bases fitting TRBD2. Sequencing was done on a sample of FFPE adjacent normal lung tissue. CDR3 sequence: CASSYSGLRTNEQFF. In DNA, the CDR3 is TGTGCCAGCAGTTACTCGGGACTAAGGACCAATGAGCAGTTCTTC.